This TCR beta chain was obtained from a study of T cells in localized non-small cell lung cancer. General study findings and limits: There was higher T cell clonality in uninvolved adjacent lung than in tumor, and it was highest there. With higher T cell density in blood came longer overall survival. When the top 100 tumor clones were examined, a median around 58 of them also appeared in the adjacent lung, which was paired and uninvolved. Heterogeneity within the tumor remains possible, as just one region underwent sequencing.

This table comes from immunoSEQ multiplex PCR, and its TCRdb copy is limited to in-frame clones, with some not included. The sample consists of some 10,000 clones, 70% to 85% of them appearing once. In germline, CDR1 is MNHNS, CDR2 SASEGT. The CDR3 spans 14 residues. V was cut by 6 bases and J by 1 base, with 9 bases left in between. Comments on this clone: Its target is unknown.

Here the sequenced sample was peripheral blood, taken before any cancer treatment. The V call is TRBV6-1, the J call TRBJ2-2; no reliable D call. This clonotype was obtained from a male donor at least 60 years old with stage I lung adenocarcinoma. The CDR3 protein is CASRAQKNTGELFF. CDR3 sequence (DNA): TGTGCCAGCAGGGCTCAGAAGAACACCGGGGAGCTGTTTTTT.